This TCR beta chain emerged from a study of OX40 agonist ivuxolimab in advanced cancers. Blood sampling was done at baseline, cycle 4 day 1, and cycle 7 day 1. Produced via immunoSEQ multiplex PCR; TCRdb's table is partial and in-frame only. The data contain roughly 74,000 clones, over 70% of them singletons. The CDR3 length is 14 residues. CDR1 is SGHAT, CDR2 FQNNGV, per germline. Trimming took 2 bases from V and 7 from J; bases not matched to a gene: 7. This clone was found a few times. This specimen was CD4+ or CD8+ T cells sorted from blood, taken in a trial of the OX40 agonist ivuxolimab. This clonotype was sampled from an adult with an advanced solid tumor such as melanoma, head and neck, liver or kidney cancer. The chain combines TRBV11-2 with TRBJ2-7; 8 positions agree with TRBD2. DNA for the CDR3: TGTGCCAGCAGCTTACTTAGCGGGGCTAGTGAGCAGTACTTC. Translation: CASSLLSGASEQYF.